What follows is one T cell receptor beta chain and its context. Its cognate antigen is unknown. With a much larger clone just one base away, this may be a read error. Participants comprised healthy donors of bone marrow. This CDR3 has 15 amino acids. The V gene end was trimmed by 5 bases and the J gene end by 3 bases; junction bases not matched to a gene: 1. Germline CDR1 and CDR2: SNHLY and FYNNEI. Use of 60 Vbeta and 13 Jbeta primers characterized the PCR. Assay used: immunoSEQ multiplex PCR; TCRdb lists only in-frame clones, some missing. The repertoire holds roughly 120,000 clones, with about three quarters as singletons. The entry originates in a study of cytomegalovirus exposure and HLA in healthy donors. Background on the study: Researchers previously reported finding more than 100 million unique TCR beta sequences from some 180 million T cells. Findings and caveats of the study: When analyzed later, a missense DCLRE1C variant was found to be linked to TCR beta V- and J-gene trimming. In a later analysis, at a false discovery rate of 0.05, fewer than 20,000 TCR beta sequences matched HLA alleles.

Input material: PBMCs. The rearrangement uses TRBV2 and TRBJ2-1, with 13 positions matching TRBD2. The sequence derives from a human donor in good health. CDR3 bases: TGTGCCAGCAGTAGACTAGCGGGGGGCTACAATGAGCAGTTCTTC. Protein product: CASSRLAGGYNEQFF. Supplemented by reference TRBV2 and TRBJ2-1, the full variable domain reads EPEVTQTPSHQVTQMGQEVILRCVPISNHLYFYWYRQILGQKVEFLVSFYNNEISEKSEIFDDQFSVERPDGSNFTLKIRSTKLEDSAMYFCASSRLAGGYNEQFFGPGTRLTVL.